The entry below gives a single TCR beta chain sequence along with its context. What this receptor recognizes is not known. No quality values exist for individual bases; no much larger clone is one base distant. This sample is drawn from a study of T cell responses to AZD1222 COVID-19 vaccine (dated by TCRdb to the early 2020s). Notes on the research overall: Because spike-specific TCR depth and breadth did not differ between the two schedules, AZD1222 recipients who got a second dose at roughly 4 weeks were pooled with those who got a second dose at roughly 12 weeks. TCR sequencing covered fewer than 250 trial participants: some 210 given two doses of AZD1222 and approximately 26 given two doses of MenACWY control vaccine. Trial participants were enrolled into age subgroups of 18-55, 56-69 and 70-plus years, which contained 148, 28 and 57 TCR-sequenced participants, respectively.

Reading the label with the study, this specimen's time point is: baseline before first vaccination. Samples from vaccinated people were obtained from the UK trials COV001 and COV002, which included a single-blind randomized controlled phase 2/3 trial of AZD1222 (ChAdOx1 nCoV-19) in healthy adults. For TCRbeta chain sequencing, PBMC samples from trial participants were taken at day 0 and at day 28 after the second dose. V loses 4 bases of germline sequence and J loses 2 bases, and the interval between the two ends is 5 bases. Measured from the cysteine to the phenylalanine, the CDR3 is 12 residues long. Only CDR3 DNA remains: 36 bases, in frame from the first base. Based on the germline V gene, the CDR1 and CDR2 sequences are SGHDN and FVKESK. Paper-wide results and their limitations: Participants were mostly white British, with more females than males. The authors suggested clonal diversity may have been underestimated. Conclusions about previously exposed vaccinees were limited because only a handful of AZD1222 recipients were SARS-CoV-2 seropositive at baseline. After two AZD1222 doses, spike-specific TCR breadth and depth were significantly higher than at day 0 and than in MenACWY recipients. Reportedly, almost half of the unique spike-specific TCRs recognized epitopes lying outside the regions that are mutated in the B.1.351 and B.1.1.7 variants. Because no samples from the day 14 peak response were available, repertoires could be characterized only after the peak T cell response. The 56-69-year group was small, and its depth increase did not reach significance, likely because of low power. The whole spike protein was spanned by vaccine-associated CD4 TCRs, and dominant responses were seen in regions 160-218 and 743-854.

The CDR3 regions of human TCRbeta chains were analyzed by immunosequencing. The source study handled its data this way. Repertoire TCRs were matched against a reference library of SARS-CoV-2-specific TCRs generated with the MIRA antigen-specificity platform. Breadth meant the fraction of unique TCRs that were SARS-CoV-2-associated, whereas depth meant the fraction of total T cells that were SARS-CoV-2-associated. Using the MIRA data, every spike-specific TCR was mapped to the spike region that the TCR reacted to and assigned to either a CD4 or a CD8 class. Log10-transformed breadth and depth values were compared by one-way ANOVA with Sidak's multiple comparisons tests. In its TCRdb copy, this immuneACCESS table keeps in-frame sequences only and misses some clones. Where compared with another copy, unresolved V genes explain less than half of these, and the others have no known cause. Clonal size and the V and J genes are those of that table, whereas D and trimming came from the DNA. The sample table lists approximately 80,000 clones, around 82% of them with a count of one. Around 20% of the sample goes to the ten largest clones.

The chain is encoded by TRBV14 joined to TRBJ1-1; the D gene is not confidently resolved. The sequence derives from an adult in good health. Here the sequenced sample was peripheral blood, taken on day 0 of AZD1222 vaccination. The DNA is TGTGCCAGCAGCCCTCCAAACACTGAAGCTTTCTTT. It encodes CASSPPNTEAFF.